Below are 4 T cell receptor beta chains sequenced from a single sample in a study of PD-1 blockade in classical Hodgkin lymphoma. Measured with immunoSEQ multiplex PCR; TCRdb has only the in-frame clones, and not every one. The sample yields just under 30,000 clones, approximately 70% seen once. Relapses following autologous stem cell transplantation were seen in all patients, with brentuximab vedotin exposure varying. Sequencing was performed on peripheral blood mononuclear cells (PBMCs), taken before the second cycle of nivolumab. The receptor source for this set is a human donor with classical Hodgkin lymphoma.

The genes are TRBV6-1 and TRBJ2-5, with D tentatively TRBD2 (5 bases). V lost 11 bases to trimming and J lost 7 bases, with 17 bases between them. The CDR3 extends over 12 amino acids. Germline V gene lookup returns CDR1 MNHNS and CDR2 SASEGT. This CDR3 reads CASAFLRGTQYF. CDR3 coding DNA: TGTGCCTCAGCATTTTTACGGGGGACCCAGTACTTC.

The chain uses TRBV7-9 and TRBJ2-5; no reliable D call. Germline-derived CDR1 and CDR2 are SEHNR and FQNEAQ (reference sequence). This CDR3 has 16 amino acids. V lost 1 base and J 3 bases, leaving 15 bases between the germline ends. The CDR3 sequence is CASSLEGRVGKETQYF. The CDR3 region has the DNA TGTGCCAGCAGCTTAGAGGGCCGAGTGGGGAAAGAGACCCAGTACTTC.

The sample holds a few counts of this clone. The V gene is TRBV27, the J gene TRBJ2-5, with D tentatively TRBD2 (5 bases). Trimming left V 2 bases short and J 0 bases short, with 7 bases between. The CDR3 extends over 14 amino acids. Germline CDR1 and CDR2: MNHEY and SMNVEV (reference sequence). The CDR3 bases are TGTGCCAGCAGTTTAAGGACTCACCAAGAGACCCAGTACTTC. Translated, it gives CASSLRTHQETQYF.

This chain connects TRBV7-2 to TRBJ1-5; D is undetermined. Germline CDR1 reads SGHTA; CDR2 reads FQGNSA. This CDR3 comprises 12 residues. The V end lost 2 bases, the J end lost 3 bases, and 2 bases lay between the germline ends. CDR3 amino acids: CASSLSNQPQHF. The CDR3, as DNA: TGTGCCAGCAGCTTATCCAATCAGCCCCAGCATTTT.